This T cell receptor beta chain was captured in a study of beta chain features in type 1 diabetes. Whole-study findings and limits: Shortening that was moderate but significant affected the TCRB CDR3s of Type 1 diabetes patients in all four CD4+ subsets.

cDNA synthesis used the whole RNA isolate, giving expressed TCRB sequences. Sequencing was performed with immunoSEQ multiplex PCR; in TCRdb, only in-frame clones are kept and a portion is missing. The sample lists roughly 230,000 clones, 9.5% to 13% seen once, with about 0.018% in the top ten. J gave up 8 bases and V 2 bases, and 12 bases lay outside the gene matches. Germline CDR1 reads SGHVS; CDR2 reads FNYEAQ. The length of the CDR3 is 18 residues. This clone was seen a few times. As yet, its antigen is unknown. It was one heparinised blood draw, averaging about 116 mL, that each donor gave. Sorting produced populations that all topped 95% purity.

The sequence was obtained from a man between 25 and 39 years old with type 1 diabetes. Sequencing was done on a sample of naive CD4+ T cells from blood. This sequence joins TRBV7-6 and TRBJ1-6; 10 nucleotides agree with TRBD1. CDR3 in DNA: TGTGCCAGCAGCTTATCCTCCCCGGACAGGGGGTCTTATTCACCCCTCCACTTT. Its protein product is CASSLSSPDRGSYSPLHF.